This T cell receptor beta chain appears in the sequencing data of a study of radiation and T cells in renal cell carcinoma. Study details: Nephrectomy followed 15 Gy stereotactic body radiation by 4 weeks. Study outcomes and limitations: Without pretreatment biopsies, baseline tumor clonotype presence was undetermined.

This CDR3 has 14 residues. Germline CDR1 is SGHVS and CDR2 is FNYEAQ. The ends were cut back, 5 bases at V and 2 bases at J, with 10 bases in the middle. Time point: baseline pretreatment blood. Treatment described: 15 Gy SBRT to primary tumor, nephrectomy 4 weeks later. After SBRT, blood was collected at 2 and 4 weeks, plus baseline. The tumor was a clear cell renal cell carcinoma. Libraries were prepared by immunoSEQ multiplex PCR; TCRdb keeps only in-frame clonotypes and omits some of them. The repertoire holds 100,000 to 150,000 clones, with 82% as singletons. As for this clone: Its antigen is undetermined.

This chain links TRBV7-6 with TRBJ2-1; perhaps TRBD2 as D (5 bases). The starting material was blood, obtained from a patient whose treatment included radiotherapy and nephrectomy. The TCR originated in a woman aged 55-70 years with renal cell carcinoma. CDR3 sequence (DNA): TGTGCCAGCAGCGACCCGGGAACCTACAATGAGCAGTTCTTC. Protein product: CASSDPGTYNEQFF.